This entry lists 10 T cell receptor beta chains sequenced from one sample in a study of blood T cell repertoires in COVID-19. Measured with immunoSEQ multiplex PCR; TCRdb has only the in-frame clones, and not every one. The repertoire holds 200,000 to 250,000 clones, roughly 85% seen once, with over 2.5% in the top ten. Sequenced input: peripheral blood. All receptors come from a man aged 50 or older who had recovered from COVID-19.

This clone was seen more than once but under ten times. The chain joins TRBV18 to TRBJ2-7, with 9 positions matching TRBD1. CDR1 and CDR2 from the germline V gene are KGHSH and LQKENI. Trimming at V came to 5 bases and at J to 4 bases, leaving 9 bases not matched to a gene. This CDR3 is 15 amino acids long. The CDR3 loop is CASSMPGQGFYEQYF. The CDR3 DNA follows: TGTGCCAGCTCAATGCCGGGACAGGGTTTTTACGAGCAGTACTTC. Combining the CDR3 with reference TRBV18 and TRBJ2-7 gives the whole variable domain NAGVMQNPRHLVRRRGQEARLRCSPMKGHSHVYWYRQLPEEGLKFMVYLQKENIIDESGMPKERFSAEFPKEGPSILRIQQVVRGDSAAYFCASSMPGQGFYEQYFGPGTRLTVT.

The V gene is TRBV5-1, the J gene TRBJ1-1; 7 bases agree with TRBD1. CDR3 length: 15 amino acids. Germline loops: CDR1 SGHRS, CDR2 YFSETQ. V lost 0 bases and J lost 7; bases outside the gene matches: 9. DNA for the CDR3: TGCGCCAGCAGCTTGGCCAGGACAGGAAGTGTTGAAGCTTTCTTT. It specifies CASSLARTGSVEAFF.

The chain employs TRBV27 and TRBJ1-1, with D unresolved. The germline V and J ends were trimmed by 5 bases and 10 bases, with 17 bases remaining between them. The length of the CDR3 is 13 residues. Germline V gene sequence: CDR1 MNHEY, CDR2 SMNVEV (reference sequence). In nucleotides, the CDR3 is TGTGCCAGCAGTATGTCCCGAGATGGGAGAGCTTTCTTT. Translation gives CASSMSRDGRAFF.

Turning to this clone: This clone may be a read error of a much larger clone one base away. The V and J genes are TRBV7-9 and TRBJ2-7, with 10 nucleotides matching TRBD2. Germline V gene lookup returns CDR1 SEHNR and CDR2 FQNEAQ (reference sequence). V dropped 6 bases and J dropped 0; count of bases not matched to a gene: 2. CDR3 length equals 14 residues. DNA for the CDR3: TGTGCCAGCAGAACTAGCGGGACCTCCTACGAGCAGTACTTC. It translates to CASRTSGTSYEQYF.

The chain employs TRBV4-2 and TRBJ1-5; TRBD1 aligns across 8 bases. Germline V CDR1 and CDR2: LGHNA, YNFKEQ. The V segment lost 0 bases and the J segment 8 bases; nucleotides outside the gene matches: 6. The CDR3 is 15 amino acids. CDR3 in DNA: TGTGCCAGCAGCCAAGACTACAGGGGGATCAAGCCCCAGCATTTT. Amino acids: CASSQDYRGIKPQHF.

The chain joins TRBV28 to TRBJ2-7; 8 bases are a match to TRBD1. Germline V CDR1 and CDR2: MDHEN, SYDVKM. The CDR3 is 13 residues long. V lost 2 bases to trimming and J lost 3 bases; unmatched junction nucleotides: 0. The CDR3 DNA is TGTGCCAGCAGTTTAGGACAGGGCTACGAGCAGTACTTC. This translates into CASSLGQGYEQYF.

The chain uses TRBV6-5 and TRBJ2-7; 9 bases are a match to TRBD1. Unmatched junction bases numbered 5, after V lost 0 bases and J lost 5 bases. Germline V CDR1 and CDR2: MNHEY, SVGAGI. This CDR3 has 15 residues. This CDR3 reads CASSYSRDRGDEQYF. CDR3 sequence (DNA): TGTGCCAGCAGTTACTCGCGAGACAGGGGGGACGAGCAGTACTTC.

J is TRBJ1-5 and V is TRBV19, with D perhaps TRBD1 (5 bases). Germline assignment: CDR1 LNHDA and CDR2 SQIVND (reference sequence). V lost 3 bases and J 3 bases, leaving 15 bases between the germline ends. The CDR3 is 16 residues long. For the CDR3, the DNA is TGTGCCAGTAGTATCATCACAGGCCAGGCCAATCAGCCCCAGCATTTT. It yields the protein CASSIITGQANQPQHF.

This CDR3 is CASSIRSGKARHEQYF. CDR3 in DNA: TGTGCCAGTAGTATTAGATCAGGGAAGGCTCGCCACGAGCAGTACTTC. This sequence joins TRBV19 and TRBJ2-7, with D tentatively TRBD1 (5 bases). The CDR3 length is 16 residues. The ends were cut back, 3 bases at V and 5 bases at J, with 20 bases in the middle. Germline-derived CDR1 and CDR2 are LNHDA and SQIVND (reference sequence).

This CDR3 is CASSEFGGWNGYTF. DNA for the CDR3: TGTGCCAGCAGTGAATTTGGGGGCTGGAATGGCTACACCTTC. The chain uses TRBV25-1 and TRBJ1-2; maybe TRBD1 (6 bases). V lost 1 base and J 6 bases, leaving 12 bases between the germline ends. CDR1 and CDR2 (germline): MGHDK, SYGVNS. CDR3 length equals 14 residues.